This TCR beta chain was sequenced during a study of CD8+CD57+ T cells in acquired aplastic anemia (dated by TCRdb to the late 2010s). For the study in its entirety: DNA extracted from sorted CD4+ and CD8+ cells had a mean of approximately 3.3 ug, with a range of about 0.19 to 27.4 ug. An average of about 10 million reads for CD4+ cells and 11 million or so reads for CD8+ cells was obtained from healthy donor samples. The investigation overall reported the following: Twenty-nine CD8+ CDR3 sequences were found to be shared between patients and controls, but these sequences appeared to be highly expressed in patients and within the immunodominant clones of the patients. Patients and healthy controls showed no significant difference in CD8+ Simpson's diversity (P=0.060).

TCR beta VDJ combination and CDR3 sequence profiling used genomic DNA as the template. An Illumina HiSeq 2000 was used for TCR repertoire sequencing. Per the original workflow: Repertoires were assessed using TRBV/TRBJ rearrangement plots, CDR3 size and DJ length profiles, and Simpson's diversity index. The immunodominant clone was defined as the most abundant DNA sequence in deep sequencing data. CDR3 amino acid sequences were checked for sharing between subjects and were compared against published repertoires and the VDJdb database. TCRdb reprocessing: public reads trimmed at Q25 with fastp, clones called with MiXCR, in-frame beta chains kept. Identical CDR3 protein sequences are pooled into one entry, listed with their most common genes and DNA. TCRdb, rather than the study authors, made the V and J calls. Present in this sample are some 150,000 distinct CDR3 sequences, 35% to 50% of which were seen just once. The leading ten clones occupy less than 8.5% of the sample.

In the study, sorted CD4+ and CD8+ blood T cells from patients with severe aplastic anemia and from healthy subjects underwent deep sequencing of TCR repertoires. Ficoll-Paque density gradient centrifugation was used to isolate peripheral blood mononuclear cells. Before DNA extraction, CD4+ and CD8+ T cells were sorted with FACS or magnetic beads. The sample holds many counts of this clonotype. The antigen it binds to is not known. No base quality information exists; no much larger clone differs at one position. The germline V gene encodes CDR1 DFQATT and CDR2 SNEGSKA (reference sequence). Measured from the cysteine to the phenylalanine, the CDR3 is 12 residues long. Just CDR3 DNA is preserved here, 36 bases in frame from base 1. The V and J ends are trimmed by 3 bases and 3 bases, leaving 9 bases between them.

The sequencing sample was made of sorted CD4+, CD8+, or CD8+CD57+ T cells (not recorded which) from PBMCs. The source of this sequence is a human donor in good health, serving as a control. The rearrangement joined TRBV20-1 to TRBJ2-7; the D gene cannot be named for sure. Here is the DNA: TGCAGTGCTAGCCGAAATAGCTACGAGCAGTACTTC. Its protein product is CSASRNSYEQYF.